Each of the 12 T cell receptor beta chains below was sequenced from the same sample in a study of cytomegalovirus exposure and HLA in healthy donors. 13 Jbeta primers and 60 Vbeta primers were used for the PCR. Clones were read by immunoSEQ multiplex PCR, and TCRdb kept only the in-frame ones, dropping some. This table holds about 120,000 clones, approximately 80% found once. The sample comprised PBMCs. These receptors were obtained from a woman aged 18-30 years in good health and CMV-seronegative.

This clone appeared a few times. This chain joins TRBV7-2 and TRBJ1-2; tentatively, D is TRBD1 (5 bases). The germline V gene has CDR1 SGHTA and CDR2 FQGNSA. CDR3 length: 15 residues. The CDR3: CAKRGPPAGPYGYTF. CDR3 coding DNA: TGTGCTAAGCGGGGACCCCCCGCAGGGCCCTATGGCTACACCTTC.

This clone turned up a few times. This chain joins TRBV30 and TRBJ1-4; D is ambiguous. The CDR3 totals 13 residues. V gave up 5 bases and J gave up 7 bases, with 14 bases separating them. CDR1 is GTSNPN, CDR2 SVGIG, per germline (reference sequence). The CDR3 here is CAWAPGFTEKLFF. The CDR3 bases are TGTGCCTGGGCCCCGGGTTTTACTGAAAAACTGTTTTTT.

This clone was counted a single time. The chain carries TRBV7-2 and TRBJ2-4; 8 positions match TRBD2. The CDR3 contains 17 residues. Germline assignment: CDR1 SGHTA and CDR2 FQGNSA. J was trimmed by 1 base and V by 4 bases; bases with no gene match: 9. The chain's CDR3 is CASSSRRGEGAKNIQYF. For the CDR3, the DNA is TGTGCCAGCAGCTCACGGCGGGGGGAAGGGGCCAAAAACATTCAGTACTTC.

The chain uses TRBV19 and TRBJ2-5, with TRBD2 identical over 11 bases. There are 15 residues in the CDR3. Looked up from germline, CDR1 is LNHDA and CDR2 is SQIVND (reference sequence). The ends lost 5 bases at V and 4 bases at J; junction bases unmatched: 6. For the CDR3, the DNA is TGTGCCAGTAGTCTCACCGGGACTAGCGGAGAGACCCAGTACTTC. Translation: CASSLTGTSGETQYF.

This clone was observed a handful of times. The genes are TRBV11-2 and TRBJ2-5, with D possibly matching TRBD2 (5 bases). Trimming took off 5 bases at V and 3 bases at J, with 10 bases between the two ends. The CDR3 consists of 13 residues. Looked up from germline, CDR1 is SGHAT and CDR2 is FQNNGV. CDR3 sequence: CASSLGLKETQYF. DNA for the CDR3: TGTGCCAGCAGCCTCGGACTGAAAGAGACCCAGTACTTC.

The chain recombines TRBV29-1 with TRBJ1-6, with 10 positions matching TRBD1. CDR1 SQVTM and CDR2 ANQGSEA come from the germline V gene. This CDR3 region has 14 residues. The ends lost 4 bases at V and 5 bases at J; junction bases unmatched: 2. CDR3 sequence reads: CSVAGQGDNSPLHF. In DNA, the CDR3 is TGCAGCGTTGCCGGACAGGGGGATAATTCACCCCTCCACTTT. Full variable domain (remainder filled in from reference TRBV29-1 and TRBJ1-6): SAVISQKPSRDICQRGTSLTIQCQVDSQVTMMFWYRQQPGQSLTLIATANQGSEATYESGFVIDKFPISRPNLTFSTLTVSNMSPEDSSIYLCSVAGQGDNSPLHFGNGTRLTVT.

The J gene is TRBJ2-7, the V gene TRBV6-6; D might be TRBD2 (6 bases). CDR3 length: 15 residues. Germline V gives CDR1 MNHNY, CDR2 SVGAGI (reference sequence). Trimming shortened V by 5 bases and J by 0 bases, and 14 bases separated the two germline ends. Here the CDR3 reads CASSPTATSSYEQYF. The CDR3 DNA sequence: TGTGCCAGCAGTCCCACAGCGACTAGCTCCTACGAGCAGTACTTC.

The V and J genes are TRBV19 and TRBJ1-1, with 8 bases that match TRBD1. This CDR3 is built from 14 residues. V gave up 5 bases and J gave up 6 bases; unmatched junction bases: 8. Germline V lookup: CDR1 LNHDA, CDR2 SQIVND (reference sequence). The CDR3 loop is CASSATGGSPEAFF. The CDR3 nucleotides read TGTGCCAGTAGTGCCACAGGGGGTTCGCCTGAAGCTTTCTTT. Complete variable domain (other parts from reference TRBV19 and TRBJ1-1): DGGITQSPKYLFRKEGQNVTLSCEQNLNHDAMYWYRQDPGQGLRLIYYSQIVNDFQKGDIAEGYSVSREKKESFPLTVTSAQKNPTAFYLCASSATGGSPEAFFGQGTRLTVV.

The chain couples TRBV7-9 to TRBJ2-7; tentatively, D is TRBD2 (5 bases). CDR3 length equals 14 residues. Trimming shortened V by 7 bases and J by 7 bases, and 20 bases separated the two germline ends. Germline CDR1 SEHNR, CDR2 FQNEAQ (reference sequence). CDR3 sequence: CASTLGGGEREQYF. DNA for the CDR3: TGTGCCAGCACCCTAGGCGGTGGGGAGCGGGAGCAGTACTTC.

This clone was counted only a few times. The rearrangement links TRBV5-1 to TRBJ2-1; the match to TRBD2 covers 7 bases. The CDR3 has 16 amino acids. Germline V lookup: CDR1 SGHRS, CDR2 YFSETQ. The V segment lost 1 base and the J segment 0 bases; nucleotides outside the gene matches: 4. CDR3 amino acids: CASSLTSVISYNEQFF. Here the CDR3 DNA reads TGCGCCAGCAGCTTGACTAGCGTGATCTCCTACAATGAGCAGTTCTTC.

This chain uses TRBV5-4 with TRBJ2-2; maybe TRBD1 (6 bases). CDR1 and CDR2 (germline): SGHNT, YYREEE (reference sequence). This CDR3 contains 16 residues. V lost 0 bases, J lost 3 bases, and 12 bases lay in between. CDR3 sequence: CASSLAGQSYTGELFF. In DNA, the CDR3 is TGTGCCAGCAGCTTGGCGGGACAATCCTACACCGGGGAGCTGTTTTTT.

The chain is built from TRBV5-1 and TRBJ1-2, with a possible D match to TRBD1 (6 bases). The CDR3 is 15 residues long. Germline-derived CDR1 and CDR2 are SGHRS and YFSETQ. Trimming stripped 1 base from V and 2 bases from J, with 12 bases between. CDR3 amino acids: CASSLLGGANYGYTF. The CDR3 nucleotides read TGCGCCAGCAGCTTGTTGGGGGGGGCCAACTATGGCTACACCTTC. Using reference TRBV5-1 and TRBJ1-2 for the parts outside the CDR3, the full variable domain is KAGVTQTPRYLIKTRGQQVTLSCSPISGHRSVSWYQQTPGQGLQFLFEYFSETQRNKGNFPGRFSGRQFSNSRSEMNVSTLELGDSALYLCASSLLGGANYGYTFGSGTRLTVV.